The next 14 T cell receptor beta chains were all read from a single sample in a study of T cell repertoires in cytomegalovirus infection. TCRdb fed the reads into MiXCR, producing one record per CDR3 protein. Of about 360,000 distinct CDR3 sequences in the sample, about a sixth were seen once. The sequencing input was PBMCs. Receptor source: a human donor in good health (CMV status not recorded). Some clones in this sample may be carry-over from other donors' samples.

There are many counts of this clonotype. The CDR3 spells CASSLSANEKLFF. CDR3 DNA sequence: TGTGCCAGCAGCTTATCTGCGAATGAAAAACTGTTTTTT. This chain links TRBV11-2 with TRBJ1-4; D not resolved. Looked up from germline, CDR1 is SGHAT and CDR2 is FQNNGV. Trimming removed 2 bases from V and 5 bases from J, with 6 bases in between. This CDR3 contains 13 residues.

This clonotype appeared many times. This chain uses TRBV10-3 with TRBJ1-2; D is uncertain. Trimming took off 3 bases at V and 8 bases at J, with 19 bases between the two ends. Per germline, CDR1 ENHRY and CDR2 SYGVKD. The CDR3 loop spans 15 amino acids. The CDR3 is CAISDRGTDHRGYTF. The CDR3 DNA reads TGTGCCATCAGTGACCGGGGTACCGACCATCGGGGCTACACCTTC.

DNA for the CDR3: TGTGCCAGCAGTTTTTGGTTGGGTTGGCGCACTGAAGCTTTCTTT. This encodes CASSFWLGWRTEAFF. V usage is TRBV12-3 or TRBV12-4 and J usage is TRBJ1-1; D not certain. The V end lost 3 bases, the J end lost 4 bases, and 15 bases lay between the germline ends. CDR3 size: 15 residues.

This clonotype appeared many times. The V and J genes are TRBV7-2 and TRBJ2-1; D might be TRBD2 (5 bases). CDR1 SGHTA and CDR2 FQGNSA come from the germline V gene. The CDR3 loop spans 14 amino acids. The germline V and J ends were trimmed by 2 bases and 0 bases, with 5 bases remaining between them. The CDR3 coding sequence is TGTGCCAGCAGCTTACTAGCCTCCTACAATGAGCAGTTCTTC. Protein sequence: CASSLLASYNEQFF.

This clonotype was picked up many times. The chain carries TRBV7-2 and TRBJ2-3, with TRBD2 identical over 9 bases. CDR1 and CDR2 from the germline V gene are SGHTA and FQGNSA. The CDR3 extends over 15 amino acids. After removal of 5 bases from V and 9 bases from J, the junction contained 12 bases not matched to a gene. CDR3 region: CASSLRPGTSTTQYF. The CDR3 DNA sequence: TGTGCCAGCAGCCTCCGACCCGGGACTAGCACCACGCAGTATTTT.

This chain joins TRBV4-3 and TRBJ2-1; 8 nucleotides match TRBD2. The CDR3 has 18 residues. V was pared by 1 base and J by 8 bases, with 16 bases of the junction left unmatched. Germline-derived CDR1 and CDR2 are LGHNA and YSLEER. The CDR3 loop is CASSQVPLNGREFDEQFF. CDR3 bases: TGCGCCAGCAGCCAAGTACCACTCAACGGGAGGGAGTTCGATGAGCAGTTCTTC.

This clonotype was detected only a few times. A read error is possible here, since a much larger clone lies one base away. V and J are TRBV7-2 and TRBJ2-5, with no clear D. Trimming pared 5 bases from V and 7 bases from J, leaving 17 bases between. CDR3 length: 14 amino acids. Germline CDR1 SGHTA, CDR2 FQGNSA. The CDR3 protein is CASSPNRAPVTQYF. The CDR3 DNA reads TGTGCCAGCAGCCCTAATCGGGCCCCCGTGACCCAGTACTTC.

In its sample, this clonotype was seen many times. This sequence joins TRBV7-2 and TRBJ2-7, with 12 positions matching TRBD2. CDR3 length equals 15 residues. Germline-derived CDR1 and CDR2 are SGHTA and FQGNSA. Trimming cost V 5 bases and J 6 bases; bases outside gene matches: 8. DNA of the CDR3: TGTGCCAGCAGCGCCCCGACTAGCGGGAGATCCGAGCAGTACTTC. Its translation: CASSAPTSGRSEQYF.

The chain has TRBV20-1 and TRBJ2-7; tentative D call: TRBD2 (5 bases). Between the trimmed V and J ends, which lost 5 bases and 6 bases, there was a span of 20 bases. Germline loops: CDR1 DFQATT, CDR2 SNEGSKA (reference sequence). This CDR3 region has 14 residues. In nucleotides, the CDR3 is TGCAGTGCTCGCAGGTTTAGCGTCGAGGGCGAGCAGTACTTC. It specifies CSARRFSVEGEQYF.

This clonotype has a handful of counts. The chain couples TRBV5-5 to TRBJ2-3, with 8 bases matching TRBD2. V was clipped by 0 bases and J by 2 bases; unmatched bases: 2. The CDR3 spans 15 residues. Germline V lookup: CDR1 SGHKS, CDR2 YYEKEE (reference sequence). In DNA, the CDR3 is TGTGCCAGCAGCTTGGCGCGGGGGGTCACAGATACGCAGTATTTT. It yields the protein CASSLARGVTDTQYF.

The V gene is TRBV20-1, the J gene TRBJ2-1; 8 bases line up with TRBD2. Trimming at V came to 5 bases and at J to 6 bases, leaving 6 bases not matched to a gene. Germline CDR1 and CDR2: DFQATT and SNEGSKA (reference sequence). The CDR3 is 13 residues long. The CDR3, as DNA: TGCAGTGCTCGGCTCGGGGGGGGCAATGAGCAGTTCTTC. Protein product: CSARLGGGNEQFF.

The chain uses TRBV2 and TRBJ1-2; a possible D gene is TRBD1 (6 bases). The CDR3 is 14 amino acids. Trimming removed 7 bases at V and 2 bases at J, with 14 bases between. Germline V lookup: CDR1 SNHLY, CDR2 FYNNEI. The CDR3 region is CASNPDSINYGYTF. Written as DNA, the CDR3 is TGTGCCAGCAACCCGGACAGTATCAACTATGGCTACACCTTC.

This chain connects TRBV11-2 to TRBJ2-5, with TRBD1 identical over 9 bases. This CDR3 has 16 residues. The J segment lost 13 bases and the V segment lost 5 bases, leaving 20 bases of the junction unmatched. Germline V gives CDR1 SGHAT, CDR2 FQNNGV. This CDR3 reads CASSNTGTGFLETTYF. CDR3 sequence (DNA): TGTGCCAGCAGCAACACCGGGACAGGGTTCTTAGAGACCACGTACTTC.

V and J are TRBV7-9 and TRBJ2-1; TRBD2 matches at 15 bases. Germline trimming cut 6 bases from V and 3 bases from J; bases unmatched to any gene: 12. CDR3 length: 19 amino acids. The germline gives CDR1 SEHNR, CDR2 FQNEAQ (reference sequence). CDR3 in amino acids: CASSATLGTSGRIYNEQFF. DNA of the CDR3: TGTGCCAGCAGTGCCACCCTCGGGACTAGCGGGAGGATCTACAATGAGCAGTTCTTC. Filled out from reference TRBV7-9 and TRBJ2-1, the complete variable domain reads DTGVSQNPRHKITKRGQNVTFRCDPISEHNRLYWYRQTLGQGPEFLTYFQNEAQLEKSRLLSDRFSAERPKGSFSTLEIQRTEQGDSAMYLCASSATLGTSGRIYNEQFFGPGTRLTVL.